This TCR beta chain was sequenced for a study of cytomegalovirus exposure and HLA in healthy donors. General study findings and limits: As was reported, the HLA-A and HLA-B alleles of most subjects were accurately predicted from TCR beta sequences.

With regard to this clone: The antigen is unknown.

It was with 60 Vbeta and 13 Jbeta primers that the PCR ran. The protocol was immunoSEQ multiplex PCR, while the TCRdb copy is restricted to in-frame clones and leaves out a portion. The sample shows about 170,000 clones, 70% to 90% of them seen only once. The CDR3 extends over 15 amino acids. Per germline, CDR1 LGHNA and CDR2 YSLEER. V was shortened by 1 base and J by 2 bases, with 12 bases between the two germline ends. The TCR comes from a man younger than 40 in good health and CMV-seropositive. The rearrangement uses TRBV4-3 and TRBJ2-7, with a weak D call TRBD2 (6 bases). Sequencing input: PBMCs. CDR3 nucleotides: TGCGCCAGCAGCCAAGGGCTAGCGATCGCCTACGAGCAGTACTTC. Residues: CASSQGLAIAYEQYF.